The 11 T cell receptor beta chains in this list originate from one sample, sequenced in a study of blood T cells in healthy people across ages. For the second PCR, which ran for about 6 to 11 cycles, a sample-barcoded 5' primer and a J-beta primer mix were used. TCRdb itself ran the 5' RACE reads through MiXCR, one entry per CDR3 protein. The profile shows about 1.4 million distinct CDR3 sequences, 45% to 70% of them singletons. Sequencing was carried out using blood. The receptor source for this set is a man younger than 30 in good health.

The CDR3 reads CASSLSRTGFNEKLFF. CDR3 sequence (DNA): TGTGCCAGCAGTTTATCCCGGACCGGTTTCAATGAAAAACTGTTTTTT. J is TRBJ1-4 and V is TRBV25-1; D is uncertain. Germline CDR1 and CDR2: MGHDK and SYGVNS. This CDR3 is built from 16 residues. The V gene lost 5 bases and the J gene lost 5 bases, with 18 bases spanning the gap.

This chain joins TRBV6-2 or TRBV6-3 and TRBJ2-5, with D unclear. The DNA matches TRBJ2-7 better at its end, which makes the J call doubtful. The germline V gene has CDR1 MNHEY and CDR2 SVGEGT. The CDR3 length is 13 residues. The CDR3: CASSYGDPHEQYF. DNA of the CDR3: TGTGCCAGCAGTTATGGGGATCCGCACGAGCAGTACTTC.

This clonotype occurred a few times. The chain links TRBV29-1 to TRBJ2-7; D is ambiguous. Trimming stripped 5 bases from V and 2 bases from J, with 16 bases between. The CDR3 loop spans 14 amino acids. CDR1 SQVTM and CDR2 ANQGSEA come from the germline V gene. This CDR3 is CSVIRPLGTYEQYF. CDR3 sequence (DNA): TGCAGCGTTATACGGCCTTTAGGTACCTACGAGCAGTACTTC.

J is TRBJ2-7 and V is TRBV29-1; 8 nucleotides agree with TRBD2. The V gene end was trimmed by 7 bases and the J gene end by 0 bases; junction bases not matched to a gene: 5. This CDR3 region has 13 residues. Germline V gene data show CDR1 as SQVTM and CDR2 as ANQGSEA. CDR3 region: CSGSGTSSYEQYF. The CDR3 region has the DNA TGCAGCGGCTCCGGGACTAGCTCCTACGAGCAGTACTTC.

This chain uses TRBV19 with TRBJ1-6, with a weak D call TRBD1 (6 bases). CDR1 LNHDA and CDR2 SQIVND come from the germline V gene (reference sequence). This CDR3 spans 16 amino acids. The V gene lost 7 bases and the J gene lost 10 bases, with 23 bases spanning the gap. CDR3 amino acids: CASKKGGLAQLSPLHF. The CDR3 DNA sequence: TGTGCCAGTAAGAAAGGGGGACTTGCCCAACTCTCACCCCTCCACTTT.

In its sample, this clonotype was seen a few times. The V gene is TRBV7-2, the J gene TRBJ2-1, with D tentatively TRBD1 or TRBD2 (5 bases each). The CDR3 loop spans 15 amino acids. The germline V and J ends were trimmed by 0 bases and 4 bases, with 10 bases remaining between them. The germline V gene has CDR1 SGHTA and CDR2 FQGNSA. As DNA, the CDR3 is TGTGCCAGCAGCTTAGCCTACGGGGCGTACAATGAGCAGTTCTTC. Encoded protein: CASSLAYGAYNEQFF.

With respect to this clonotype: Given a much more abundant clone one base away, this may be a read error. The CDR3 DNA follows: TGCAGTTCTGCGGACAGGGGTGTTGAGCAGTACTTC. Amino acids: CSSADRGVEQYF. This chain uses TRBV20-1 with TRBJ2-7, with 9 bases identical to TRBD1. The CDR3 contains 12 residues. V gave up 8 bases and J gave up 7 bases; unmatched junction bases: 9. Germline V CDR1 and CDR2: DFQATT, SNEGSKA (reference sequence).

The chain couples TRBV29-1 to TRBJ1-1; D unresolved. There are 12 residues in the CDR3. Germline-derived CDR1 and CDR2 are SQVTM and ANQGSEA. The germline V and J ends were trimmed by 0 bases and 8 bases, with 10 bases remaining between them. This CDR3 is CSVEDLQSEAFF. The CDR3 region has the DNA TGCAGCGTTGAAGATCTTCAGTCGGAAGCTTTCTTT.

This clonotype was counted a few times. CDR3 DNA sequence: TGTGCCAGCAGCTTTGGCCCCGGGGAGCTGTTTTTT. It is translated as CASSFGPGELFF. This chain uses TRBV11-3 with TRBJ2-2, with D uncertain. CDR1 is SGHNT, CDR2 YENEEA, per germline. This CDR3 region has 12 residues. V was shortened by 3 bases and J by 6 bases, with 5 bases between the two germline ends.

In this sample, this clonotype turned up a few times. Written as DNA, the CDR3 is TGCAGCGTTGAGGGGATGGGGGGGGCGATGACTTTC. It codes for CSVEGMGGAMTF. The rearrangement uses TRBV29-1 and TRBJ2-6, with D possibly matching TRBD2 (7 bases). This CDR3 is 12 amino acids long. V was clipped by 3 bases and J by 17 bases, with 17 bases between them. Looked up from germline, CDR1 is SQVTM and CDR2 is ANQGSEA.

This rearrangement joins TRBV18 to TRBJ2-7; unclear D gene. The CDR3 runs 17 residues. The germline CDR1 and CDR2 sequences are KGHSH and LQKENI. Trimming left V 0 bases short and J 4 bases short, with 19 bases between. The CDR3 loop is CASSPPGRIAFGYEQYF. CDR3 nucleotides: TGTGCCAGCTCACCACCGGGTAGGATCGCTTTTGGGTACGAGCAGTACTTC.